A selection of T cell receptor beta chains follows, all from one sample in a study of regulatory T cells in long-lasting Graves disease. TCRdb itself ran the multiplex PCR reads through MiXCR, one entry per CDR3 protein. The sample has roughly 400,000 distinct CDR3 sequences, over 14% seen once. The same sample was also studied in work on T cells in Graves' hyperthyroidism and ophthalmopathy.

Sequencing was performed on peripheral blood mononuclear cells (PBMCs), taken at new diagnosis, from a patient treated with antithyroid drugs. The receptors come from a woman in her thirties or forties with Graves disease. The conserved cysteine and the conserved F or W are not part of the CDR3 here. Size tells how often a clone was seen (once, few, many) or the class of an expanded clone, and some rows leave it out.

CDR3 protein	J gene	CDR3 length	V gene	clone size
ASSQDSGAGAETQY	TRBJ2-5	14	TRBV4-1	many
ASSPGLAGHSDSYNEQF	TRBJ2-1	17	TRBV6-1	many
ASSYNRGQETQY	TRBJ2-5	12	TRBV11-3	many
ASSLLSYGPLSYNEQF	TRBJ2-1	16	TRBV7-9	many
ASRVKHNTGELF	TRBJ2-2	12	TRBV2	many
ASRTTDSEGYGYT	TRBJ1-2	13	TRBV19	.
ASSIVGNQPQH	TRBJ1-5	11	TRBV19	.
ASSLGPGLAMVQF	TRBJ2-1	13	TRBV11-1	.
ASFRTRDTEAF	TRBJ1-1	11	TRBV18	many
SARDLSGVEQY	TRBJ2-7	11	TRBV20-1	.
ASSLNPGPIDTQY	TRBJ2-3	13	TRBV5-1	many
AWSVGQDEQPQH	TRBJ1-5	12	TRBV30	.
ASSTGLMEQY	TRBJ2-7	10	TRBV5-5	few
ASSPSGQGGTQY	TRBJ2-3	12	TRBV12-3/TRBV12-4	many
ASKEEETQY	TRBJ2-5	9	TRBV2	many
ASSLVGGNTDTQY	TRBJ2-3	13	TRBV7-8	many
ASSPSGWGTEAF	TRBJ1-1	12	TRBV7-8	.
ASSDRSGTNPYEQY	TRBJ2-7	14	TRBV6-2/TRBV6-3	few
ASKASGKEGETDTQY	TRBJ2-3	15	TRBV13	few
ASSMSGQGTYEQY	TRBJ2-7	13	TRBV19	few
SVVRGVGDEQF	TRBJ2-1	11	TRBV29-1	few
ASSLWTGTGYQETQY	TRBJ2-5	15	TRBV28	.
ASSLGAAGYTGELF	TRBJ2-2	14	TRBV5-1	many
SARDRGFYNEQF	TRBJ2-1	12	TRBV20-1	many
ASTPSGLYEQY	TRBJ2-7	11	TRBV28	many
ATSETSGRTPSLHYNEQF	TRBJ2-1	18	TRBV24-1	.
SARPPGHSYEQY	TRBJ2-7	12	TRBV20-1	many
ASSPQGYGYEQY	TRBJ2-7	12	TRBV7-2	many
ASSLKAGVGYGYT	TRBJ1-2	13	TRBV28	.
ASSLLSLLAGGYNEQF	TRBJ2-1	16	TRBV7-2	few
ASSISQGNEQF	TRBJ2-1	11	TRBV18	few
ASSQEWLGGYT	TRBJ1-2	11	TRBV14	few
ASSPPSRQGHEQY	TRBJ2-7	13	TRBV18	many
ASSLGWGQSPLGSGNTIY	TRBJ1-3	18	TRBV13	.
ASSSRVAPNYEQY	TRBJ2-7	13	TRBV28	many
AISESTGATNEKLF	TRBJ1-4	14	TRBV10-3	many
ASSFGGQGNGYT	TRBJ1-2	12	TRBV5-1	many
ASSSLNRRSYNEQF	TRBJ2-1	14	TRBV7-9	many
AWKGGNGYT	TRBJ1-2	9	TRBV30	.
ASSFGAGTHTDTQY	TRBJ2-3	14	TRBV7-2	many
ASSEAYKTLVSQPQH	TRBJ1-5	15	TRBV6-1	many
ASQPGQASYEQY	TRBJ2-7	12	TRBV18	.
ASDNLSGGGQPQH	TRBJ1-5	13	TRBV19	many
ASTDFRRPRNEQF	TRBJ2-1	13	TRBV27	many
ASSMISGRAVNNEQF	TRBJ2-1	15	TRBV19	many
ASGTGFSGANVLT	TRBJ2-6	13	TRBV2	many
SAWGIEWADTQY	TRBJ2-3	12	TRBV20-1	.
ASSSLLRGRGAGANVLT	TRBJ2-6	17	TRBV11-3	many
ASRTGRAGGEGEAF	TRBJ1-1	14	TRBV6-1	many
AISRNADTQY	TRBJ2-3	10	TRBV10-3	many
ASSATGGDSGNTIY	TRBJ1-3	14	TRBV9	.
ATLTGGTDTRY	TRBJ2-3	11	TRBV18	.
ASSYSTTSGMDEQY	TRBJ2-7	14	TRBV6-5	.
ASSPGPLNTEAF	TRBJ1-1	12	TRBV11-2	many
ASWGGGAGNQPQH	TRBJ1-5	13	TRBV28	many
ATSFGGGGTGTSVGNEQF	TRBJ2-1	18	TRBV15	.
ASSSGSRSGFSTYEQY	TRBJ2-7	16	TRBV27	.
ASTPQGTHEQY	TRBJ2-7	11	TRBV6-1	many
ASSGGTGGSNEQF	TRBJ2-1	13	TRBV5-8	many